This is a list of T cell receptor beta chains from one sample in a study of T cells in Graves' hyperthyroidism and ophthalmopathy. TCRdb processed the multiplex PCR reads anew with MiXCR; each CDR3 protein has one entry. The profile shows 530,000 or so distinct CDR3 sequences, about half of them singletons. Sequenced input: peripheral blood or thyroid tissue (not recorded which). The source is a woman aged 18-35 years with Graves' hyperthyroidism. CDR3s include the opening cysteine and the closing phenylalanine or tryptophan. Fields, in order: clone size, J gene, V gene, D gene, CDR3 DNA, CDR3 protein. D genes are given only for firm matches. The size field is filled for only some rows; it gives once, few, many or a size class.

size: many; J: TRBJ1-1; V: TRBV27; D: .; DNA: TGTGCCAGCAGTTTATCTACCAGGGATGGTGAAGCTTTCTTT; CDR3: CASSLSTRDGEAFF
size: many; J: TRBJ1-1; V: TRBV14; D: .; DNA: TGTGCCAGCAGCCAATCCAGGCGGGGGCGGGTCACTGAAGCTTTCTTT; CDR3: CASSQSRRGRVTEAFF
size: .; J: TRBJ1-2; V: TRBV10-3; D: TRBD1; DNA: TGTGCCATCAAGACAGGGACTTACTATGGCTACACCTTC; CDR3: CAIKTGTYYGYTF
size: many; J: TRBJ2-6; V: TRBV6-1; D: .; DNA: TGTGCAACGAGGTCCTCTGGGGCCAACGTCCTGACTTTC; CDR3: CATRSSGANVLTF
size: many; J: TRBJ1-1; V: TRBV20-1; D: .; DNA: TGCAGTGCTAGAAGTCCGGGTTACACTGAAGCTTTCTTT; CDR3: CSARSPGYTEAFF
size: .; J: TRBJ2-6; V: TRBV20-1; D: TRBD2; DNA: TGCAGTGCGCGGGAGAACGTCCTGACTTTC; CDR3: CSARENVLTF
size: .; J: TRBJ1-2; V: TRBV10-3; D: TRBD1; DNA: TGTGCCATCAGTCCGGACAGGGGGCCTGGCTACACCTTC; CDR3: CAISPDRGPGYTF
size: .; J: TRBJ2-3; V: TRBV7-3; D: TRBD2; DNA: TGTGCCAGCAGCAGATGGACTAGCGTTGACACAGATACGCAGTATTTT; CDR3: CASSRWTSVDTDTQYF
size: many; J: TRBJ1-2; V: TRBV10-3; D: .; DNA: TGTGCCATCGCTCAGGCAAGCCGGGACGACCCTAACAATAACTATGGCTACACCTTC; CDR3: CAIAQASRDDPNNNYGYTF
size: .; J: TRBJ1-2; V: TRBV10-3; D: .; DNA: TGTGCCATCAGTGAGGCAGGGGAAGGCTATGGCTACACCTTC; CDR3: CAISEAGEGYGYTF
size: once; J: TRBJ1-2; V: TRBV7-9; D: .; DNA: TGTGCCAGCAGCTTGGGGGCAGGGCGAGCCTATGGCTACACCTTC; CDR3: CASSLGAGRAYGYTF
size: .; J: TRBJ2-7; V: TRBV6-5; D: TRBD1; DNA: TGTGCCAGCAGTTACTCGCTTCCGGGACAGGAGACCTACGAGCAGTACTTC; CDR3: CASSYSLPGQETYEQYF
size: .; J: TRBJ1-5; V: TRBV12-3/TRBV12-4; D: TRBD1; DNA: TGTGCCAGTGCACAGGGGGAGTTGATGGATCAGCCCCAGCATTTT; CDR3: CASAQGELMDQPQHF
size: many; J: TRBJ2-7; V: TRBV20-1; D: .; DNA: TGCAGTGCTAGGTCGACTAGTTTCGAGCAGTACTTC; CDR3: CSARSTSFEQYF